The 11 T cell receptor beta chains below were found in one sample sequenced in a study of blood T cell repertoires in COVID-19 (dated by TCRdb to the early 2020s). Library creation used the immunoSEQ multiplex PCR assay. TCRdb limited this immuneACCESS table to in-frame rearrangements with V and J called. A share of clones is missing; checked studies link under half to unresolved V genes, and the rest is unexplained. The sample table records under 65,000 clones; 80% to 90% of these occur just once. Roughly 1.4% of the sample is in the top ten clones. The sequenced material came from peripheral blood. These receptors all stem from a man in his sixties with acute or convalescent COVID-19.

The V gene is TRBV7-9, the J gene TRBJ2-5, with D possibly matching TRBD2 (7 bases). The CDR3 contains 14 residues. Trimming stripped 1 base from V and 5 bases from J, with 11 bases between. Germline V gene lookup returns CDR1 SEHNR and CDR2 FQNEAQ (reference sequence). The CDR3 region has the DNA TGTGCCAGCAGCTTAGTGGGGGGGCACGAGACCCAGTACTTC. Encoded protein: CASSLVGGHETQYF.

This chain links TRBV10-3 with TRBJ2-1; 14 bases are a match to TRBD2. The J segment lost 5 bases and the V segment lost 8 bases, leaving 2 bases of the junction unmatched. This CDR3 has 14 amino acids. CDR1 and CDR2 from the germline V gene are ENHRY and SYGVKD. CDR3 coding DNA: TGTGCCATCGGGGGACTAGCGGGAGACAATGAGCAGTTCTTC. Amino acid sequence: CAIGGLAGDNEQFF.

The CDR3 reads CASSSPGTSGMRTQYF. CDR3 in DNA: TGTGCCAGCAGTTCGCCCGGGACTAGCGGGATGCGTACGCAGTATTTT. The chain has TRBV6-2 or TRBV6-3 and TRBJ2-3; the match to TRBD2 covers 13 bases. The germline V gene has CDR1 MNHEY and CDR2 SVGEGT. This CDR3 region has 16 residues. V shed 4 bases, J shed 8 bases, and the junction held 9 bases outside the gene matches.

This chain links TRBV11-3 with TRBJ1-3, with no clear D. Germline V CDR1 and CDR2: SGHNT, YENEEA. This CDR3 has 17 residues. Trimming removed 0 bases from V and 0 bases from J, with 12 bases in between. CDR3 nucleotide sequence: TGTGCCAGCAGCTTAGATCGGTCGCGGAGCTCTGGAAACACCATATATTTT. Protein sequence: CASSLDRSRSSGNTIYF.

The chain combines TRBV5-1 with TRBJ1-1; 7 nucleotides line up with TRBD1. Germline CDR1 SGHRS, CDR2 YFSETQ. With 5 bases clipped from V and 2 bases from J, the junction kept 6 bases outside the gene matches. The CDR3 spans 14 residues. CDR3 in amino acids: CASRFGQANTEAFF. Written as DNA, the CDR3 is TGCGCCAGCAGATTCGGACAGGCCAACACTGAAGCTTTCTTT.

The chain links TRBV5-4 to TRBJ2-7; 8 nucleotides agree with TRBD2. The CDR3 spans 18 residues. After removal of 0 bases from V and 3 bases from J, the junction contained 14 bases not matched to a gene. Germline values: CDR1 SGHNT, CDR2 YYREEE (reference sequence). Written as DNA, the CDR3 is TGTGCCAGCAGCTTGGCCGTTGGTAGCGGGACGCGACGCTACGAGCAGTACTTC. Amino acid sequence: CASSLAVGSGTRRYEQYF.

V gene TRBV30 combines with J gene TRBJ1-1; no clear D. V lost 2 bases and J lost 1, with 11 bases in between. CDR1 and CDR2 (germline): GTSNPN, SVGIG (reference sequence). This CDR3 is built from 14 residues. The CDR3 loop reads CAWSPPRGNTEAFF. CDR3 nucleotide sequence: TGTGCCTGGAGTCCCCCCCGAGGGAACACTGAAGCTTTCTTT. The full variable domain, in which reference TRBV30 and TRBJ1-1 provide the parts outside the CDR3, is SQTIHQWPATLVQPVGSPLSLECTVEGTSNPNLYWYRQAAGRGLQLLFYSVGIGQISSEVPQNLSASRPQDRQFILSSKKLLLSDSGFYLCAWSPPRGNTEAFFGQGTRLTVV.

The CDR3 DNA reads TGTGCCAGCAGTTTACTAGCCGGGACTAGCGGGATCTACAATGAGCAGTTCTTC. Protein sequence: CASSLLAGTSGIYNEQFF. The chain links TRBV28 to TRBJ2-1, with TRBD2 matching 13 bases. The junction had 7 bases not matched to a gene; V was cut back by 2 bases and J by 3 bases. There are 18 residues in the CDR3. Per the germline V gene, CDR1 is MDHEN and CDR2 is SYDVKM.

The rearrangement links TRBV11-2 to TRBJ2-7; D remains unclear. This CDR3 has 13 residues. Trimming cost V 5 bases and J 2 bases, with 10 bases left between them. Germline V CDR1 and CDR2: SGHAT, FQNNGV. This chain's CDR3 is CASSPDKAYEQYF. The CDR3 DNA follows: TGTGCCAGCAGCCCTGACAAGGCCTACGAGCAGTACTTC.

The chain couples TRBV19 to TRBJ2-3; 7 bases agree with TRBD2. This CDR3 spans 17 amino acids. V trimming: 8 bases; J trimming: 0 bases; junction bases outside the gene matches: 14. Germline V lookup: CDR1 LNHDA, CDR2 SQIVND (reference sequence). The CDR3 nucleotides read TGTGCCAGTTCCTCCGGGAGGAGGGTTTCTAGCACAGATACGCAGTATTTT. It is translated as CASSSGRRVSSTDTQYF. Full variable domain (missing parts from reference TRBV19 and TRBJ2-3): DGGITQSPKYLFRKEGQNVTLSCEQNLNHDAMYWYRQDPGQGLRLIYYSQIVNDFQKGDIAEGYSVSREKKESFPLTVTSAQKNPTAFYLCASSSGRRVSSTDTQYFGPGTRLTVL.

This chain connects TRBV7-9 to TRBJ2-2, with D unresolved. Germline V gives CDR1 SEHNR, CDR2 FQNEAQ (reference sequence). This CDR3 region has 15 residues. V lost 0 bases, J lost 3 bases, and 8 bases lay in between. The chain's CDR3 is CASSLATLYTGELFF. In nucleotides, the CDR3 is TGTGCCAGCAGCTTAGCGACACTGTACACCGGGGAGCTGTTTTTT.